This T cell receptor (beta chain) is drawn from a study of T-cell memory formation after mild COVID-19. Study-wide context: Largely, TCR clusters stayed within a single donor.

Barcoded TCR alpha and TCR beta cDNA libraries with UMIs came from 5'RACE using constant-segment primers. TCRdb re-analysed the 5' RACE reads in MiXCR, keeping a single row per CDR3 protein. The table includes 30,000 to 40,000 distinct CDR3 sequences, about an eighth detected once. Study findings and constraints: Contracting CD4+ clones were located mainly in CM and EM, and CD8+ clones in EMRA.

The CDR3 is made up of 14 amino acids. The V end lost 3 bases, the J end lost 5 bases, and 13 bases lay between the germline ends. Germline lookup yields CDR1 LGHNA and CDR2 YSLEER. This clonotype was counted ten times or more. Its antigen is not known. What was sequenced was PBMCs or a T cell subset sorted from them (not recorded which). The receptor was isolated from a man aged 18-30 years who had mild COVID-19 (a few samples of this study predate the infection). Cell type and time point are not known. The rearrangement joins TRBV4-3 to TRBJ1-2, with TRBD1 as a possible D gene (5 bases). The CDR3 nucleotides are TGCGCCAGCAGCCAGGACTTTGGGGGGTATGGCTACACCTTC. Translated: CASSQDFGGYGYTF.